Listed here are 17 T cell receptor beta chains from one sample, sequenced in a study of blood T cells in healthy people across ages. The authors ran a second PCR of about 7 to 11 cycles using a sample-barcoded 5' primer and a J-beta primer mix. TCRdb re-called the 5' RACE reads with MiXCR, one entry per CDR3 protein. Of about 670,000 distinct CDR3 sequences in the sample, more than 45% are singletons; the top ten hold roughly 14%. Sequences were obtained from blood. The receptors come from a woman aged 80 or over in good health.

V usage is TRBV7-9 and J usage is TRBJ2-7, with D tentatively TRBD2 (7 bases). The CDR3 is 14 residues long. Germline values: CDR1 SEHNR, CDR2 FQNEAQ (reference sequence). V lost 5 bases and J lost 2, with 13 bases in between. The CDR3 coding sequence is TGTGCCAGCAGCCCGAGGGGGGGTCCCTACGAGCAGTACTTC. Protein: CASSPRGGPYEQYF. Complete variable domain (other parts from reference TRBV7-9 and TRBJ2-7): DTGVSQNPRHKITKRGQNVTFRCDPISEHNRLYWYRQTLGQGPEFLTYFQNEAQLEKSRLLSDRFSAERPKGSFSTLEIQRTEQGDSAMYLCASSPRGGPYEQYFGPGTRLTVT.

The CDR3 nucleotides read TGTGCCAGCAGACCAACCCCTAGCGGGGATACCTCCGAGCAGTACTTC. This sequence encodes CASRPTPSGDTSEQYF. This chain uses TRBV6-5 with TRBJ2-7, with 9 bases aligning to TRBD2. J lost 6 bases, V lost 6 bases, and 15 bases had no gene match. In germline, CDR1 is MNHEY, CDR2 SVGAGI. The CDR3 spans 16 residues.

This clonotype was seen just once. The CDR3 DNA follows: TGCGCCAGCAGCCAAGAGGAGTGGGATGAGCAGTTCTTC. Translated, it gives CASSQEEWDEQFF. The gene calls are TRBV4-1 and TRBJ2-1; D unresolved. The CDR3 is 13 residues long. Deletions cut 0 bases from V and 8 bases from J, with 8 bases between. Germline V gives CDR1 MGHRA, CDR2 YSYEKL.

This clonotype has at least ten counts. Since a much larger clone is just one base distant, this may be a read error. V and J are TRBV10-3 and TRBJ2-6, with 7 bases aligning to TRBD1. Germline CDR1 reads ENHRY; CDR2 reads SYGVKD. The junction had 11 bases not matched to a gene; V was cut back by 6 bases and J by 0 bases. This CDR3 comprises 18 residues. CDR3 nucleotide sequence: TGTGCCATCAGCAGGACAGGCCCCGCACCCTCTGGGGCCAACGTCCTGACTTTC. It specifies CAISRTGPAPSGANVLTF.

The chain recombines TRBV7-2 with TRBJ1-1; the match to TRBD1 covers 7 bases. J lost 3 bases, V lost 5 bases, and 12 bases had no gene match. This CDR3 is 16 amino acids long. Germline CDR1 is SGHTA and CDR2 is FQGNSA. The CDR3 is CASSVTPDRVDTEAFF. The CDR3 nucleotides read TGTGCCAGCAGCGTAACCCCCGACAGGGTAGACACTGAAGCTTTCTTT.

This clonotype was picked up a small number of times. V is TRBV7-9 and J is TRBJ1-6; TRBD1 agrees at 10 bases. Germline V gene lookup returns CDR1 SEHNR and CDR2 FQNEAQ (reference sequence). Trimming took 5 bases from V and 9 from J; bases not matched to a gene: 4. The CDR3 loop spans 14 amino acids. The CDR3 bases are TGTGCCAGCAGCGCGACAGGGGGCTTTTCACCCCTCCACTTT. It yields the protein CASSATGGFSPLHF.

This clonotype was seen ten or more times. The rearrangement joins TRBV12-3 or TRBV12-4 to TRBJ2-3, with 7 bases matching TRBD1. CDR3 size: 15 residues. Trimming cost V 3 bases and J 3 bases; bases outside gene matches: 6. For the CDR3, the DNA is TGTGCCAGCAGTTTCGGGCAGGGGGTGACAGATACGCAGTATTTT. This encodes CASSFGQGVTDTQYF.

This chain connects TRBV7-2 to TRBJ2-7; D is unclear. V was clipped by 3 bases and J by 0 bases, with 9 bases between them. This CDR3 has 14 residues. CDR1 SGHTA and CDR2 FQGNSA come from the germline V gene. CDR3 sequence reads: CASSFSLDSYEQYF. As DNA, the CDR3 is TGTGCCAGCAGCTTCTCCCTCGACTCCTACGAGCAGTACTTC. The whole variable domain, filled in from reference TRBV7-2 and TRBJ2-7, reads GAGVSQSPSNKVTEKGKDVELRCDPISGHTALYWYRQSLGQGLEFLIYFQGNSAPDKSGLPSDRFSAERTGGSVSTLTIQRTQQEDSAVYLCASSFSLDSYEQYFGPGTRLTVT.

V usage is TRBV28 and J usage is TRBJ2-5; D gene uncertain. The CDR3 totals 15 residues. V gave up 3 bases and J gave up 2 bases, with 13 bases separating them. Germline V lookup: CDR1 MDHEN, CDR2 SYDVKM. Here the CDR3 DNA reads TGTGCCAGCAGTTTGAGGCATGGCCCACAAGAGACCCAGTACTTC. Its protein product is CASSLRHGPQETQYF.

This clonotype showed up many times. CDR3 in amino acids: CASSRTGVGYTF. For the CDR3, the DNA is TGTGCCAGCAGTCGTACAGGGGTTGGCTACACCTTC. The chain recombines TRBV28 with TRBJ1-2; TRBD1 aligns across 7 bases. Germline loops: CDR1 MDHEN, CDR2 SYDVKM. J was trimmed by 7 bases and V by 5 bases; bases with no gene match: 4. CDR3 length: 12 amino acids.

The chain joins TRBV24-1 to TRBJ2-5; D assignment may be TRBD1 or TRBD2 (5 bases each). CDR1 and CDR2 (germline): KGHDR, SFDVKD. Trimming shortened V by 4 bases and J by 7 bases, and 18 bases separated the two germline ends. The CDR3 spans 15 residues. The CDR3 DNA is TGTGCCACCAGTGAGTCCGGGACGTCTGGGGGGACCCAGTACTTC. It encodes CATSESGTSGGTQYF.

The rearrangement joins TRBV28 to TRBJ2-3; D may be TRBD2 (6 bases). Germline lookup yields CDR1 MDHEN and CDR2 SYDVKM. V was pared by 8 bases and J by 3 bases, with 18 bases between. This CDR3 region has 15 residues. CDR3 region: CASGTAGWATDTQYF. CDR3 nucleotide sequence: TGTGCCAGCGGGACGGCGGGATGGGCGACAGATACGCAGTATTTT.

The rearrangement uses TRBV6-2 or TRBV6-3 and TRBJ2-7; D remains ambiguous. V lost 2 bases and J lost 3, with 8 bases in between. CDR3 length: 13 amino acids. Germline CDR1 MNHEY, CDR2 SVGEGT. This chain's CDR3 is CASSYGPNYEQYF. The DNA for the CDR3 is TGTGCCAGCAGTTACGGACCGAACTACGAGCAGTACTTC.

The V call is TRBV28, the J call TRBJ2-1, with a possible D match to TRBD2 (6 bases). The CDR3 is made up of 14 amino acids. Trimming took off 8 bases at V and 5 bases at J, with 16 bases between the two ends. Germline CDR1 is MDHEN and CDR2 is SYDVKM. The chain's CDR3 is CASSNPGDHNEQFF. The CDR3 coding sequence is TGTGCCAGCTCAAACCCGGGGGACCACAATGAGCAGTTCTTC.

The chain uses TRBV29-1 and TRBJ2-3, with D uncertain. The CDR3 covers 15 residues. The V end was cut by 0 bases, the J end by 0 bases, with 10 bases between. From germline, CDR1 is SQVTM and CDR2 ANQGSEA. The CDR3 loop reads CSVEDRIFSTDTQYF. In DNA, the CDR3 is TGCAGCGTTGAAGATCGGATCTTTAGCACAGATACGCAGTATTTT.

To note about this clonotype: Since a much larger clone is just one base distant, this may be a read error. V usage is TRBV20-1 and J usage is TRBJ2-7; possibly TRBD1 for D (5 bases). The V gene's germline CDR1 is DFQATT and CDR2 SNEGSKA (reference sequence). The CDR3 extends over 14 amino acids. Between the trimmed V and J ends, which lost 2 bases and 2 bases, there was a span of 13 bases. The CDR3, as DNA: TGCAGTGCTAGATCGAGTCAGGGTGCCTACGAGCAGTACTTC. This encodes CSARSSQGAYEQYF.

The chain recombines TRBV5-1 with TRBJ1-2; possible D gene TRBD1, 5 bases. Germline CDR1 SGHRS, CDR2 YFSETQ. The CDR3 is 13 residues long. The V end lost 0 bases, the J end lost 7 bases, and 10 bases lay between the germline ends. This chain's CDR3 is CASSLGQGRGYTF. In DNA, the CDR3 is TGCGCCAGCAGCTTGGGGCAGGGACGTGGCTACACCTTC.